This entry lists 9 T cell receptor beta chains sequenced from one sample in a study of blood T cell repertoires in COVID-19. The protocol was immunoSEQ multiplex PCR, while the TCRdb copy is restricted to in-frame clones and leaves out a portion. The table shows 55,000 to 75,000 clones, with 70% to 85% occurring only once. The specimen sequenced was peripheral blood. Receptor source: a man between 65 and 80 years old with acute or convalescent COVID-19.

The genes are TRBV5-1 and TRBJ2-7; 8 bases match TRBD2. Germline V gene sequence: CDR1 SGHRS, CDR2 YFSETQ. After removal of 4 bases from V and 4 bases from J, the junction contained 7 bases not matched to a gene. The CDR3 loop spans 14 amino acids. CDR3 sequence: CASSAGTSVYEQYF. The CDR3 nucleotides are TGCGCCAGCAGCGCCGGGACTAGTGTGTACGAGCAGTACTTC. The full variable domain, its missing parts supplied by reference TRBV5-1 and TRBJ2-7, is KAGVTQTPRYLIKTRGQQVTLSCSPISGHRSVSWYQQTPGQGLQFLFEYFSETQRNKGNFPGRFSGRQFSNSRSEMNVSTLELGDSALYLCASSAGTSVYEQYFGPGTRLTVT.

The chain joins TRBV5-5 to TRBJ2-5; 8 nucleotides match TRBD2. Germline V gives CDR1 SGHKS, CDR2 YYEKEE (reference sequence). The CDR3 has 15 amino acids. J lost 2 bases, V lost 0 bases, and 3 bases had no gene match. The CDR3, as DNA: TGTGCCAGCAGCTTGGAAGGGACTAGGCAAGAGACCCAGTACTTC. Residues: CASSLEGTRQETQYF.

V is TRBV5-4 and J is TRBJ2-1; 9 nucleotides align to TRBD2. Looked up from germline, CDR1 is SGHNT and CDR2 is YYREEE (reference sequence). CDR3 length: 16 residues. The V gene end was trimmed by 4 bases and the J gene end by 7 bases; junction bases not matched to a gene: 12. The CDR3 nucleotides are TGTGCCAGCAGCCCCGATAATAGCGGGAGTAGAAATGAGCAGTTCTTC. Its translation: CASSPDNSGSRNEQFF.

This chain uses TRBV19 with TRBJ2-3; D unclear. The CDR3 totals 14 residues. CDR1 is LNHDA and CDR2 is SQIVND in the germline V gene (reference sequence). Between the trimmed V and J ends, which lost 3 bases and 1 base, there was a span of 8 bases. The CDR3 DNA sequence: TGTGCCAGTAGTATTGAGGTCGGCACAGATACGCAGTATTTT. Encoded protein: CASSIEVGTDTQYF.

The chain couples TRBV3-1 (or the pseudogene TRBV3-2) to TRBJ2-1; the match to TRBD2 covers 12 bases. Germline V gives CDR1 LGHDT, CDR2 YNNKEL (reference sequence). V trimming: 4 bases; J trimming: 9 bases; junction bases outside the gene matches: 7. CDR3 length: 15 residues. This CDR3 reads CASSRPSGRAFEQFF. As DNA, the CDR3 is TGTGCCAGCAGCCGACCTAGCGGGAGGGCCTTTGAGCAGTTCTTC.

The chain couples TRBV6-5 to TRBJ1-2; 7 bases agree with TRBD1. There are 13 residues in the CDR3. J lost 8 bases, V lost 7 bases, and 10 bases had no gene match. CDR1 and CDR2 (germline): MNHEY, SVGAGI. CDR3 sequence: CASIRMQGVGYTF. The CDR3 DNA is TGTGCCAGCATTCGTATGCAGGGGGTAGGCTACACCTTC.

As regards this clone: Other DNA sequences in this sample translate to the same CDR3. V usage is TRBV5-4 and J usage is TRBJ2-3; 9 bases match TRBD1. The length of the CDR3 is 15 residues. Germline values: CDR1 SGHNT, CDR2 YYREEE (reference sequence). Trimming removed 4 bases from V and 3 bases from J; junction bases left unmatched: 6. The CDR3 region has the DNA TGTGCCAGCAGCCTGGACAGGGGCGGGACAGATACGCAGTATTTT. It translates to CASSLDRGGTDTQYF.

CDR3 amino acids: CASSPQPNTEAFF. In nucleotides, the CDR3 is TGTGCCAGCTCACCACAGCCGAACACTGAAGCTTTCTTT. J is TRBJ1-1 and V is TRBV18; no firm D call. CDR1 is KGHSH, CDR2 LQKENI, per germline. The CDR3 sequence is 13 residues long. The V end was cut by 1 base, the J end by 1 base, with 4 bases between.

The chain has TRBV18 and TRBJ1-1; D gene ambiguous. In germline, CDR1 is KGHSH, CDR2 LQKENI. The CDR3 spans 12 residues. The germline V and J ends were trimmed by 6 bases and 6 bases, with 11 bases remaining between them. CDR3 nucleotides: TGTGCCAGCTCCCCGCAACAGTCTGAAGCTTTCTTT. Protein product: CASSPQQSEAFF.